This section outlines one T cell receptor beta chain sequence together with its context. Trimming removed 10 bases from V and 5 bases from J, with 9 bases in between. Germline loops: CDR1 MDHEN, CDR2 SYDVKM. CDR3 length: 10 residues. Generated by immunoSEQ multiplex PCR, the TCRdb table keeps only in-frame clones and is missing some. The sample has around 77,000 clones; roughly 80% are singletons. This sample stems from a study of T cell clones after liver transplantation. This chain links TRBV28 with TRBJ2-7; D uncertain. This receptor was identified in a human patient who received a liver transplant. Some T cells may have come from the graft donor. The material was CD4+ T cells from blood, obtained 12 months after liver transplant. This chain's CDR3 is CATPCDEQYF. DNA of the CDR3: TGTGCCACGCCCTGCGACGAGCAGTACTTC.